The 24 T cell receptor beta chains below were found in one sample sequenced in a study of blood T cell repertoires in COVID-19. Measured with immunoSEQ multiplex PCR; TCRdb has only the in-frame clones, and not every one. The table records some 250,000 clones, approximately 80% of them present only once. Sample: peripheral blood. The receptors were sampled from a woman at least 80 years old with acute or convalescent COVID-19.

The chain carries TRBV3-1 (or the pseudogene TRBV3-2) and TRBJ1-5; D uncertain. This CDR3 region has 13 residues. V lost 4 bases to trimming and J lost 2 bases, with 6 bases between them. Per germline, CDR1 LGHDT and CDR2 YNNKEL (reference sequence). CDR3 sequence reads: CASSPYGNQPQHF. In nucleotides, the CDR3 is TGTGCCAGCAGCCCTTATGGCAATCAGCCCCAGCATTTT.

This CDR3 is CATSTRGLVNNEQFF. Written as DNA, the CDR3 is TGTGCCACCAGCACCCGAGGACTAGTCAACAATGAGCAGTTCTTC. The J gene is TRBJ2-1, the V gene TRBV15; TRBD2 matches 7 bases. The V and J ends lost 4 bases and 5 bases, in that order; junction bases with no gene match: 8. This CDR3 has 15 residues. Germline V lookup: CDR1 LNHNV, CDR2 YYDKDF (reference sequence).

This sequence joins TRBV19 and TRBJ1-1; TRBD1 agrees at 8 bases. From germline, CDR1 is LNHDA and CDR2 SQIVND (reference sequence). CDR3 size: 13 residues. Trimming removed 5 bases from V and 5 bases from J; junction bases left unmatched: 4. The CDR3 region has the DNA TGTGCCAGTAGTGGGACAGGTCGTACTGAAGCTTTCTTT. Its translation: CASSGTGRTEAFF. Supplemented by reference TRBV19 and TRBJ1-1, the full variable domain reads DGGITQSPKYLFRKEGQNVTLSCEQNLNHDAMYWYRQDPGQGLRLIYYSQIVNDFQKGDIAEGYSVSREKKESFPLTVTSAQKNPTAFYLCASSGTGRTEAFFGQGTRLTVV.

To note about this clone: The sample carries other DNA sequences with the same CDR3. CDR3 DNA: TGCGCCAGCAGCTTGACAGGGTCCAATCAGCCCCAGCATTTT. This gives the protein CASSLTGSNQPQHF. V and J are TRBV5-1 and TRBJ1-5; tentatively, D is TRBD1 (6 bases). CDR1 is SGHRS, CDR2 YFSETQ, per germline. CDR3 length: 14 residues. V was cut by 1 base and J by 3 bases, with 8 bases left in between.

The V and J genes are TRBV19 and TRBJ2-7; TRBD2 matches 8 bases. V dropped 3 bases and J dropped 2; count of bases not matched to a gene: 6. Germline lookup yields CDR1 LNHDA and CDR2 SQIVND (reference sequence). The CDR3 has 15 amino acids. The CDR3 loop reads CASSMAGGKTYEQYF. CDR3 nucleotides: TGTGCCAGTAGTATGGCGGGGGGCAAGACCTACGAGCAGTACTTC.

The V call is TRBV5-1, the J call TRBJ1-1, with 8 bases that match TRBD1. Germline CDR1 SGHRS, CDR2 YFSETQ. V was pared by 0 bases and J by 1 base, with 2 bases of the junction left unmatched. CDR3 length equals 15 residues. The CDR3 reads CASSLGDRTNTEAFF. The CDR3 bases are TGCGCCAGCAGCTTGGGGGACAGGACGAACACTGAAGCTTTCTTT. The full variable domain, with the rest looked up from reference TRBV5-1 and TRBJ1-1, is KAGVTQTPRYLIKTRGQQVTLSCSPISGHRSVSWYQQTPGQGLQFLFEYFSETQRNKGNFPGRFSGRQFSNSRSEMNVSTLELGDSALYLCASSLGDRTNTEAFFGQGTRLTVV.

The V and J genes are TRBV6-2 or TRBV6-3 and TRBJ2-3; 7 bases are shared with TRBD1. V lost 4 bases to trimming and J lost 2 bases; unmatched junction nucleotides: 12. In germline, CDR1 is MNHEY, CDR2 SVGEGT. The CDR3 spans 17 residues. The CDR3, as DNA: TGTGCCAGCAGTTGGGGTCGGGCAGGGGGTTACACAGATACGCAGTATTTT. It is translated as CASSWGRAGGYTDTQYF.

The V call is TRBV7-9, the J call TRBJ2-3; 11 bases agree with TRBD1. The CDR3 spans 17 residues. Germline trimming cut 5 bases from V and 3 bases from J; bases unmatched to any gene: 10. Germline V gives CDR1 SEHNR, CDR2 FQNEAQ (reference sequence). The CDR3 loop reads CASSLGVGTGGTDTQYF. The CDR3 DNA is TGTGCCAGCAGCCTAGGAGTCGGGACAGGGGGTACAGATACGCAGTATTTT.

The chain couples TRBV6-5 to TRBJ1-5; D gene ambiguous. Looked up from germline, CDR1 is MNHEY and CDR2 is SVGAGI. Trimming removed 5 bases at V and 4 bases at J, with 15 bases between. This CDR3 is 15 amino acids long. The CDR3, as DNA: TGTGCCAGCAGTCCCGGACCGGGGAAAAATCAGCCCCAGCATTTT. It is translated as CASSPGPGKNQPQHF.

The chain combines TRBV19 with TRBJ1-1; 7 bases map to TRBD1. V was clipped by 5 bases and J by 1 base; unmatched bases: 4. The CDR3 spans 14 residues. CDR1 LNHDA and CDR2 SQIVND come from the germline V gene (reference sequence). This CDR3 is CASSRQGWNTEAFF. The CDR3 DNA follows: TGTGCCAGTAGTCGACAGGGATGGAACACTGAAGCTTTCTTT.

J is TRBJ2-2 and V is TRBV30; D possibly corresponds to TRBD1 (7 bases). This CDR3 has 15 amino acids. Looked up from germline, CDR1 is GTSNPN and CDR2 is SVGIG (reference sequence). V was shortened by 4 bases and J by 5 bases, with 17 bases between the two germline ends. The CDR3 here is CAWTRQGGSTGELFF. CDR3 coding DNA: TGTGCCTGGACCAGACAGGGAGGAAGTACCGGGGAGCTGTTTTTT.

V and J are TRBV2 and TRBJ1-5, with D possibly being TRBD1 (6 bases). CDR3 length: 19 amino acids. V lost 1 base to trimming and J lost 2 bases, with 21 bases between them. Germline CDR1 and CDR2: SNHLY and FYNNEI. Here the CDR3 reads CASSEESGTSYRGNQPQHF. The DNA of the CDR3 is TGTGCCAGCAGTGAAGAGTCAGGGACTAGTTACAGGGGCAATCAGCCCCAGCATTTT.

The V call is TRBV28, the J call TRBJ1-6, with D perhaps matching TRBD1 (6 bases). Trimming cost V 5 bases and J 9 bases, with 14 bases left between them. The CDR3 loop spans 14 amino acids. Germline values: CDR1 MDHEN, CDR2 SYDVKM. The CDR3 protein is CASSPQGGGSPLHF. CDR3 bases: TGTGCCAGCAGTCCACAAGGGGGGGGTTCACCCCTCCACTTT. Drawing the rest from reference TRBV28 and TRBJ1-6, the complete variable domain is DVKVTQSSRYLVKRTGEKVFLECVQDMDHENMFWYRQDPGLGLRLIYFSYDVKMKEKGDIPEGYSVSREKKERFSLILESASTNQTSMYLCASSPQGGGSPLHFGNGTRLTVT.

J is TRBJ1-4 and V is TRBV2; 9 bases agree with TRBD1. CDR3 size: 15 residues. The germline gives CDR1 SNHLY, CDR2 FYNNEI. V was pared by 5 bases and J by 8 bases, with 9 bases of the junction left unmatched. The CDR3 region is CASSQRRTGAEKLFF. The CDR3 nucleotides are TGTGCCAGCAGTCAGCGTCGGACAGGGGCAGAAAAACTGTTTTTT.

The chain joins TRBV3-1 (or the pseudogene TRBV3-2) to TRBJ2-7; no clear D gene. Germline CDR1 is LGHDT and CDR2 is YNNKEL (reference sequence). V was clipped by 0 bases and J by 2 bases, with 11 bases between them. The CDR3 runs to 15 residues. The CDR3 loop is CASSQDTQHPYEQYF. In DNA, the CDR3 is TGTGCCAGCAGCCAAGATACACAGCACCCCTACGAGCAGTACTTC.

The CDR3 loop is CASRTWTGQETQYF. Here the CDR3 DNA reads TGCGCCAGCAGGACATGGACGGGGCAAGAGACCCAGTACTTC. This chain joins TRBV5-1 and TRBJ2-5; a weak D match, TRBD2 (5 bases). V was clipped by 5 bases and J by 2 bases, with 13 bases between them. The germline gives CDR1 SGHRS, CDR2 YFSETQ. CDR3 size: 14 residues.

This clone was seen only once. The chain is built from TRBV30 and TRBJ1-6, with 7 positions matching TRBD1. CDR1 GTSNPN and CDR2 SVGIG come from the germline V gene (reference sequence). There are 15 residues in the CDR3. J was trimmed by 7 bases and V by 6 bases; bases with no gene match: 12. The chain's CDR3 is CACTFGDRANSPLHF. DNA for the CDR3: TGTGCCTGTACTTTCGGGGACAGAGCCAATTCACCCCTCCACTTT. Based on the CDR3 plus reference TRBV30 and TRBJ1-6, the full variable domain is SQTIHQWPATLVQPVGSPLSLECTVEGTSNPNLYWYRQAAGRGLQLLFYSVGIGQISSEVPQNLSASRPQDRQFILSSKKLLLSDSGFYLCACTFGDRANSPLHFGNGTRLTVT.

The CDR3 loop is CASSFLTSGGAGWPVTQYF. Here the CDR3 DNA reads TGTGCCAGCAGCTTTTTGACTAGCGGGGGGGCCGGTTGGCCCGTGACGCAGTATTTT. The gene calls are TRBV7-6 and TRBJ2-3; 14 positions agree with TRBD2. Germline V gene lookup returns CDR1 SGHVS and CDR2 FNYEAQ. The CDR3 contains 19 residues. The V gene end was trimmed by 3 bases and the J gene end by 9 bases; junction bases not matched to a gene: 17.

The chain has TRBV4-1 and TRBJ1-6; 7 bases line up with TRBD1. The V segment lost 2 bases and the J segment 3 bases; nucleotides outside the gene matches: 7. The CDR3 contains 17 residues. CDR1 and CDR2 from the germline V gene are MGHRA and YSYEKL. The CDR3 nucleotides read TGCGCCAGCAGCCAAAACCCATCAGGGGGCTATAATTCACCCCTCCACTTT. Translating gives CASSQNPSGGYNSPLHF.

The chain carries TRBV6-6 and TRBJ2-3; TRBD2 is a possible D gene (5 bases). Trimming removed 7 bases at V and 3 bases at J, with 14 bases between. CDR1 and CDR2 (germline): MNHNY, SVGAGI (reference sequence). The CDR3 totals 14 residues. The CDR3 loop is CASTLGERTDTQYF. For the CDR3, the DNA is TGTGCCAGCACCCTCGGGGAGAGGACAGATACGCAGTATTTT.

This chain uses TRBV7-3 with TRBJ1-5, with 7 bases matching TRBD1. This CDR3 is 16 amino acids long. Trimming at V came to 5 bases and at J to 5 bases, leaving 12 bases not matched to a gene. Germline CDR1 is SGHTA and CDR2 is FQGTGA. As DNA, the CDR3 is TGTGCCAGCAGCCCATCCAGGGGGAGGAGGGATCAGCCCCAGCATTTT. It yields the protein CASSPSRGRRDQPQHF.

The chain links TRBV7-2 to TRBJ1-1; tentative D call: TRBD1 (6 bases). The V and J ends lost 5 bases and 3 bases respectively, with 16 bases between them. The CDR3 sequence is 15 residues long. Germline V CDR1 and CDR2: SGHTA, FQGNSA. CDR3 in amino acids: CASSPSPGHYTEAFF. CDR3 bases: TGTGCCAGCAGCCCCTCCCCGGGACACTACACTGAAGCTTTCTTT.

The genes are TRBV6-1 and TRBJ1-1; D not resolved. V dropped 2 bases and J dropped 11 bases, with 9 bases sitting between them. Germline CDR1 MNHNS, CDR2 SASEGT. The CDR3 covers 11 residues. This CDR3 is CASSERRAAFF. The CDR3 DNA reads TGTGCCAGCAGTGAAAGGAGGGCTGCTTTCTTT.

V is TRBV18 and J is TRBJ2-1, with a possible D match to TRBD2 (7 bases). Trimming pared 2 bases from V and 4 bases from J, leaving 12 bases between. The CDR3 has 15 amino acids. CDR1 and CDR2 from the germline V gene are KGHSH and LQKENI. In DNA form, the CDR3 reads TGTGCCAGCTCACCAACGGCGGGGGCGTACAATGAGCAGTTCTTC. This gives the protein CASSPTAGAYNEQFF.